The 13 T cell receptor beta chains listed next were all sequenced from one sample in a study of blood T cell repertoires in COVID-19. Profiled with immunoSEQ multiplex PCR; TCRdb holds only in-frame clones, not every one. The sample has about 230,000 clones, over 65% seen once. The sequencing input was peripheral blood. These receptors were collected from a woman aged 70-85 years with active or convalescent COVID-19.

This clone turned up a few times. The chain links TRBV2 to TRBJ2-1; 7 positions match TRBD2. Trimming took 2 bases from V and 2 from J; bases not matched to a gene: 3. CDR3 length: 15 residues. CDR1 is SNHLY and CDR2 is FYNNEI in the germline V gene. CDR3 loop: CASSETGRAYNEQFF. CDR3 nucleotide sequence: TGTGCCAGCAGTGAAACGGGGAGGGCCTACAATGAGCAGTTCTTC.

This clone was seen a few times. The chain joins TRBV9 to TRBJ1-1; D possibly corresponds to TRBD1 (6 bases). Trimming took 8 bases from V and 4 from J, leaving 12 bases between them. The germline gives CDR1 SGDLS, CDR2 YYNGEE. The CDR3 spans 12 residues. CDR3: CASGGSSTEAFF. The CDR3 region has the DNA TGTGCCAGTGGGGGCTCTAGCACTGAAGCTTTCTTT.

This sequence joins TRBV28 and TRBJ2-7; unclear D gene. V was clipped by 8 bases and J by 9 bases, with 17 bases between them. The length of the CDR3 is 12 residues. From germline, CDR1 is MDHEN and CDR2 SYDVKM. The CDR3 DNA sequence: TGTGCCAGCGGGCAGGTGTCCTTAGGGCAGTACTTC. It encodes CASGQVSLGQYF.

The chain links TRBV7-2 to TRBJ1-6; the match to TRBD1 covers 7 bases. The CDR3 loop spans 16 amino acids. Germline CDR1 is SGHTA and CDR2 is FQGNSA. V trimming: 5 bases; J trimming: 7 bases; junction bases outside the gene matches: 11. For the CDR3, the DNA is TGTGCCAGCAGCCCCCGACAGACAGGGTCGAATTCACCCCTCCACTTT. Protein product: CASSPRQTGSNSPLHF.

This chain connects TRBV21-1 to TRBJ2-7; TRBD1, the table's D call, lacks a check against the DNA. TRBV21-1 corresponds to a pseudogene. The CDR3 loop spans 14 amino acids. CDR3 nucleotide sequence: TGTGCCAGCAGCAGGCAGGGGGTGGTCGACGAGCAGTACTTC. Protein: CASSRQGVVDEQYF.

This rearrangement joins TRBV30 to TRBJ1-1; maybe TRBD1 (5 bases). Germline CDR1 is GTSNPN and CDR2 is SVGIG (reference sequence). The CDR3 extends over 14 amino acids. The V and J ends lost 3 bases and 4 bases respectively, with 15 bases between them. This CDR3 is CAWRTTALITEAFF. CDR3 nucleotides: TGTGCCTGGAGGACGACAGCCCTTATCACTGAAGCTTTCTTT.

The CDR3 sequence: CAWRPGLKAGQETQYF. CDR3 bases: TGTGCCTGGCGTCCGGGACTCAAAGCGGGCCAAGAGACCCAGTACTTC. The chain uses TRBV30 and TRBJ2-5; a weak D match, TRBD2 (6 bases). Trimming removed 5 bases at V and 1 base at J, with 20 bases between. The length of the CDR3 is 16 residues. Germline-derived CDR1 and CDR2 are GTSNPN and SVGIG (reference sequence).

The rearrangement joins TRBV28 to TRBJ1-2, with 10 bases that match TRBD1. Unmatched junction bases numbered 10, after V lost 4 bases and J lost 8 bases. CDR3 length equals 15 residues. Germline V gives CDR1 MDHEN, CDR2 SYDVKM. DNA of the CDR3: TGTGCCAGCAGTTCCCCCGGGACAGGGGTTGGAGGCTACACCTTC. Translating gives CASSSPGTGVGGYTF.

This rearrangement joins TRBV7-2 to TRBJ1-5; 7 nucleotides line up with TRBD1. The V gene end was trimmed by 5 bases and the J gene end by 5 bases; junction bases not matched to a gene: 9. Germline V gene data show CDR1 as SGHTA and CDR2 as FQGNSA. This CDR3 region has 15 residues. The CDR3 DNA reads as TGTGCCAGCAGCCCCACAGGGGAAGGCTATCAGCCCCAGCATTTT. It specifies CASSPTGEGYQPQHF.

The chain combines TRBV24-1 with TRBJ2-3; a weak D match, TRBD1 (6 bases). Germline CDR1 reads KGHDR; CDR2 reads SFDVKD. This CDR3 has 13 amino acids. Between the trimmed V and J ends, which lost 9 bases and 3 bases, there was a span of 12 bases. For the CDR3, the DNA is TGTGCCACCTGGGACACGCAAACAGATACGCAGTATTTT. It is translated as CATWDTQTDTQYF.

The chain couples TRBV19 to TRBJ1-3, with D hard to call. CDR1 and CDR2 from the germline V gene are LNHDA and SQIVND (reference sequence). V was cut by 7 bases and J by 0 bases, with 16 bases left in between. CDR3 length: 16 residues. CDR3 sequence: CASKLGRQSSGNTIYF. CDR3 nucleotides: TGTGCCAGTAAATTAGGCAGACAAAGCTCTGGAAACACCATATATTTT. Complete variable domain (other parts from reference TRBV19 and TRBJ1-3): DGGITQSPKYLFRKEGQNVTLSCEQNLNHDAMYWYRQDPGQGLRLIYYSQIVNDFQKGDIAEGYSVSREKKESFPLTVTSAQKNPTAFYLCASKLGRQSSGNTIYFGEGSWLTVV.

The sample holds a few counts of this clone. The chain recombines TRBV7-8 with TRBJ2-2, with TRBD1 as a possible D gene (5 bases). Germline CDR1 is SGHVS and CDR2 is FQNEAQ. V was shortened by 7 bases and J by 3 bases, with 15 bases between the two germline ends. This CDR3 comprises 15 residues. As DNA, the CDR3 is TGTGCCAGCAACTCAGAAGACAGCTACACCGGGGAGCTGTTTTTT. Protein: CASNSEDSYTGELFF.

The chain couples TRBV11-1 to TRBJ2-5; D is perhaps TRBD1 (6 bases). Germline V gene data show CDR1 as SGHAT and CDR2 as FQDESV (reference sequence). V lost 5 bases to trimming and J lost 4 bases, with 14 bases between them. The CDR3 is 14 amino acids. CDR3 bases: TGTGCCAGCAGCCGGAGCCCACAGGGAGAGACCCAGTACTTC. This codes for CASSRSPQGETQYF.